The rows below give T cell receptor beta chains drawn from one sample of a study of T cells in Graves' hyperthyroidism and ophthalmopathy. Each CDR3 protein gets one entry after TCRdb re-called the multiplex PCR reads with MiXCR. The table has roughly 300,000 distinct CDR3 sequences, 25% to 30% seen once; the top ten hold around 28%. Sequenced sample: blood. These receptors all come from a man aged 40-55 years with Graves' hyperthyroidism that later progressed to Graves' ophthalmopathy. Both conserved end residues are part of each CDR3. A D gene is named only where the DNA matches it firmly. Rows may omit the clone size; those that give it use once, few, many or a size class.

D gene,J gene,clone size,V gene,CDR3 protein,CDR3 DNA
TRBD1,TRBJ1-1,NA,TRBV29-1,CSVQGQAYTEAFF,TGCAGCGTTCAGGGACAGGCCTACACTGAAGCTTTCTTT
TRBD1,TRBJ1-1,few,TRBV27,CASSLGVGGPTEAFF,TGTGCCAGCAGTTTAGGTGTAGGGGGCCCTACTGAAGCTTTCTTT
TRBD2,TRBJ2-7,NA,TRBV6-1,CASSAWREGRYF,TGTGCCAGCAGTGCTTGGCGGGAGGGGCGGTACTTC
TRBD1,TRBJ1-2,NA,TRBV28,CASSSTGRGDYGYTF,TGTGCCAGCAGTTCGACAGGGAGGGGAGACTATGGCTACACCTTC
TRBD1,TRBJ2-7,few,TRBV4-3,CASSQDLGQGVLEQYF,TGCGCCAGCAGCCAAGACTTGGGACAGGGGGTTTTGGAGCAGTACTTC
NA,TRBJ2-7,many,TRBV10-3,CAISADPPSYEQYF,TGTGCCATCAGTGCGGACCCACCTTCCTACGAGCAGTACTTC
NA,TRBJ1-5,NA,TRBV19,CASSIGVGEGGSNQPQHF,TGTGCCAGTAGTATAGGCGTCGGGGAGGGCGGCAGCAATCAGCCCCAGCATTTT
TRBD2,TRBJ2-2,many,TRBV11-2,CASSLRLAGATGELFF,TGTGCCAGCAGCCTCCGACTAGCGGGAGCCACCGGGGAGCTGTTTTTT
NA,TRBJ2-7,many,TRBV5-1,CASSLETVSYEQYF,TGCGCCAGCAGCTTGGAGACAGTCTCCTACGAGCAGTACTTC
NA,TRBJ2-5,many,TRBV9,CASSVRAQQETQYF,TGTGCCAGCAGCGTAAGGGCTCAACAAGAGACCCAGTACTTC
NA,TRBJ2-4,many,TRBV28,CASSLGGGRGTQNIQYF,TGTGCCAGCAGTTTAGGAGGGGGCAGGGGAACGCAAAACATTCAGTACTTC
TRBD2,TRBJ2-5,many,TRBV7-9,CASSQGLAGIETQYF,TGTGCCAGCAGCCAAGGACTAGCGGGAATAGAGACCCAGTACTTC
NA,TRBJ1-1,many,TRBV2,CASSEEEPTEAFF,TGTGCCAGCAGTGAAGAGGAACCCACTGAAGCTTTCTTT
TRBD1,TRBJ1-6,NA,TRBV20-1,CSARDLGQGTSPLHF,TGCAGTGCTAGAGATCTGGGACAGGGGACTTCACCCCTCCACTTT
TRBD2,TRBJ2-4,few,TRBV6-1,CASSTPTSGRNGDIQYF,TGTGCCAGCAGTACCCCGACTAGCGGGAGAAACGGTGACATTCAGTACTTC
NA,TRBJ2-7,NA,TRBV6-2/TRBV6-3,CASSYSSGRQYF,TGTGCCAGCAGTTACTCGTCAGGGCGGCAGTACTTC
TRBD1,TRBJ2-7,many,TRBV12-3/TRBV12-4,CASSYTNRGSYEQYF,TGTGCCAGCAGTTACACTAACAGGGGTTCCTACGAGCAGTACTTC
NA,TRBJ1-5,NA,TRBV18,CASSQVTTVGTTGNQPQHF,TGTGCCAGCTCACAGGTTACGACAGTCGGTACAACGGGCAATCAGCCCCAGCATTTT
TRBD1,TRBJ2-6,many,TRBV15,CATSRDGQGASGANVLTF,TGTGCCACCAGCAGAGATGGACAGGGGGCTTCTGGGGCCAACGTCCTGACTTTC
TRBD1,TRBJ2-3,many,TRBV24-1,CATSDSSTGTDDTDTQYF,TGTGCCACCAGTGATTCATCGACCGGGACAGACGACACAGATACGCAGTATTTT
NA,TRBJ2-2,many,TRBV11-2,CASSTQQATGELFF,TGTGCCAGCAGCACCCAACAGGCCACCGGGGAGCTGTTTTTT
NA,TRBJ1-1,once,TRBV11-2,CASSLDRSGNLEAFF,TGTGCCAGCAGCTTAGATCGGTCCGGGAACCTTGAAGCTTTCTTT
NA,TRBJ2-5,NA,TRBV28,CASRTIPVGETQYF,TGTGCCAGCAGAACCATCCCGGTGGGGGAGACCCAGTACTTC
NA,TRBJ1-5,NA,TRBV11-2,CASSFRGGTSNQPQHF,TGTGCCAGCAGCTTTCGTGGTGGGACTAGCAATCAGCCCCAGCATTTT
NA,TRBJ1-1,few,TRBV5-5,CASSLDRSLKAFF,TGTGCCAGCAGCTTAGACAGGAGCTTGAAAGCTTTCTTT
TRBD1,TRBJ2-5,few,TRBV6-2/TRBV6-3,CASSSRTGAPRWTQYF,TGTGCCAGCAGTTCCCGGACAGGGGCCCCCCGGTGGACCCAGTACTTC
NA,TRBJ2-7,NA,TRBV5-1,CASNRGASGAYEQYF,TGCGCCAGCAACCGGGGGGCCTCTGGGGCCTACGAGCAGTACTTC
NA,TRBJ1-1,many,TRBV28,CASSIPADTEAFF,TGTGCCAGCAGTATTCCTGCCGACACTGAAGCTTTCTTT
NA,TRBJ2-4,many,TRBV5-1,CASSFGPGGGDRSRNIQYF,TGCGCCAGCAGCTTCGGCCCTGGGGGCGGGGATCGTTCTAGAAACATTCAGTACTTC
NA,TRBJ2-3,NA,TRBV5-1,CASSPSLELGTQYF,TGCGCCAGCAGCCCCAGCCTCGAGCTGGGTACGCAGTATTTT
NA,TRBJ1-2,many,TRBV3-1,CASSQEPGKNGYTF,TGTGCCAGCAGCCAGGAACCGGGTAAAAATGGCTACACCTTC
TRBD2,TRBJ2-7,NA,TRBV20-1,CSAPIAGGPAEQYF,TGCAGTGCCCCGATAGCGGGAGGCCCGGCTGAGCAGTACTTC
TRBD1,TRBJ2-2,many,TRBV12-3/TRBV12-4,CASSGQAPNTGELFF,TGTGCCAGCAGTGGACAGGCCCCGAACACCGGGGAGCTGTTTTTT
NA,TRBJ2-3,once,TRBV7-3,CASSQPTDTQYF,TGTGCCAGCAGCCAACCAACAGATACGCAGTATTTT
TRBD1,TRBJ1-6,many,TRBV20-1,CSAVTWTGKGNSPLHF,TGCAGTGCCGTAACCTGGACAGGCAAGGGTAATTCACCCCTCCACTTT
NA,TRBJ1-1,many,TRBV5-1,CASSLLPPQENTEAFF,TGCGCCAGCAGCTTATTACCCCCACAGGAGAACACTGAAGCTTTCTTT
TRBD2,TRBJ2-7,many,TRBV10-3,CAISVDGRDEQYF,TGTGCCATCAGTGTGGACGGGAGGGACGAGCAGTACTTC
NA,TRBJ2-7,NA,TRBV6-2/TRBV6-3,CASSAPIRDSSYEQYF,TGTGCCAGCAGTGCTCCAATACGGGACTCCTCCTACGAGCAGTACTTC
NA,TRBJ2-5,many,TRBV5-1,CASRQGQLQETQYF,TGCGCCAGCAGGCAAGGACAGCTCCAAGAGACCCAGTACTTC
NA,TRBJ1-2,few,TRBV27,CASSLWEPNYGYTF,TGTGCCAGCAGTTTATGGGAGCCTAACTATGGCTACACCTTC
TRBD2,TRBJ2-7,many,TRBV29-1,CSGRLAGGYEQYF,TGCAGCGGCAGACTAGCGGGAGGCTACGAGCAGTACTTC
TRBD1,TRBJ1-1,NA,TRBV6-5,CASSYDRVALGTEAFF,TGTGCCAGCAGCTACGACAGGGTCGCCCTAGGGACTGAAGCTTTCTTT
NA,TRBJ1-1,many,TRBV5-1,CASSSGRSSFSIEAFF,TGCGCCAGCAGCTCGGGACGGAGCAGCTTCTCTATTGAAGCTTTCTTT
NA,TRBJ1-5,NA,TRBV6-2/TRBV6-3,CASSYSPGSGQPQHF,TGTGCCAGCAGTTACTCTCCAGGATCGGGTCAGCCCCAGCATTTT
TRBD1,TRBJ1-1,many,TRBV20-1,CSENRGTNTEAFF,TGCAGTGAAAACAGGGGGACGAACACTGAAGCTTTCTTT
TRBD1,TRBJ1-1,many,TRBV12-3/TRBV12-4,CASSAGQGRVGSTEAFF,TGTGCCAGCAGTGCCGGACAGGGTAGGGTGGGATCCACTGAAGCTTTCTTT